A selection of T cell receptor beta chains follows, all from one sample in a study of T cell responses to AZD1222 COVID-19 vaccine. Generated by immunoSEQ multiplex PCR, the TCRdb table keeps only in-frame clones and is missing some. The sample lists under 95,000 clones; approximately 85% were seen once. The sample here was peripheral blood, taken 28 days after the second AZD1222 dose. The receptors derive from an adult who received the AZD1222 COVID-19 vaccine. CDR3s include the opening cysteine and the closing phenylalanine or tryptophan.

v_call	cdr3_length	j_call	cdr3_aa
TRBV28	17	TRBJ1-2	CASSLFGQGAPVGGYTF
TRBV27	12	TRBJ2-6	CASTSGANVLTF
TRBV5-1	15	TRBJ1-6	CASSLVGTGSSPLHF
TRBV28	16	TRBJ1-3	CASSLWGGGSGNTIYF
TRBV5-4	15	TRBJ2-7	CASSDGLGGPYEQYF
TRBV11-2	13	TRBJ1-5	CASSLDWGQPQHF
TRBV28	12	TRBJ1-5	CASRGSNQPQHF
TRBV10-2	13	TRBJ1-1	CASRQGRGTEAFF
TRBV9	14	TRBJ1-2	CASSGGRGNYGYTF
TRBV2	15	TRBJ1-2	CASSDLLREKHGYTF
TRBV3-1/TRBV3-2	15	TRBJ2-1	CASSQDLSSYNEQFF
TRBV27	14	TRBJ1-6	CASGVRAGNSPLHF
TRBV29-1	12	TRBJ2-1	CSVVRQNNEQFF
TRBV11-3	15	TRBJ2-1	CASSPEGTGKNEQFF
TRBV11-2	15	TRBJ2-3	CASSLVGTSTDTQYF
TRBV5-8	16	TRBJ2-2	CASSLARKTNTGELFF
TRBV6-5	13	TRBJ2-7	CASSYRTDYEQYF
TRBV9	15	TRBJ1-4	CASSVGLATNEKLFF
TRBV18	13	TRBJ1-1	CASSPQGNTEAFF
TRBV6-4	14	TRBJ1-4	CASSDSGAPRKLFF
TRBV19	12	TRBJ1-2	CASSTPGTHYTF
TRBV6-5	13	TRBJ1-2	CASSYDREYGYTF
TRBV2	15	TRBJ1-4	CASRRGDRANEKLFF
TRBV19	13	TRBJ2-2	CASSWSNTGELFF
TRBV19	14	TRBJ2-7	CASSISGGNYEQYF
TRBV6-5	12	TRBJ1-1	CASSFIQGEAFF